This TCR beta chain was recorded in a study of response to subunit inactivated influenza vaccine. TCRdb reprocessed the RT-PCR reads with MiXCR, giving one entry per CDR3 protein. This sample has roughly 500,000 distinct CDR3 sequences, with 16% found just once. A note on this clonotype: Its antigen is unidentified.

The study, taken as a whole, reports: The study's authors posited that every seasonal influenza vaccination enlists few new T cells.

V gave up 6 bases and J gave up 2 bases; unmatched junction bases: 12. The germline gives CDR1 DFQATT, CDR2 SNEGSKA (reference sequence). The CDR3 totals 16 residues. This receptor was obtained from a man between 45 and 75 years old who received an inactivated influenza vaccine. The chain couples TRBV20-1 to TRBJ2-3; 9 bases align to TRBD2. This specimen consisted of CD4+ T cells sorted from PBMCs, obtained around 25 months after vaccination. This chain's CDR3 is CSAGGSRGGSTDTQYF. For the CDR3, the DNA is TGCAGTGCCGGGGGCTCGCGGGGGGGATCCACAGATACGCAGTATTTT.